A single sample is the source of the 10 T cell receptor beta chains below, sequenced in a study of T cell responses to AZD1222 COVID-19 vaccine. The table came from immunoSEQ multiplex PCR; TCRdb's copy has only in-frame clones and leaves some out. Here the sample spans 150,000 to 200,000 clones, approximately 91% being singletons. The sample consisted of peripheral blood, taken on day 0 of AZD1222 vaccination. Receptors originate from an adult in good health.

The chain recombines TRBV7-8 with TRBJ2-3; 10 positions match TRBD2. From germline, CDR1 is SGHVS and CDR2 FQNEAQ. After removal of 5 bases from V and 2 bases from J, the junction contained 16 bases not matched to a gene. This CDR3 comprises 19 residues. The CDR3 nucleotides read TGTGCCAGCAGCCGAGCCGGACTAGCGGAAGCTTATTCCACAGATACGCAGTATTTT. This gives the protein CASSRAGLAEAYSTDTQYF.

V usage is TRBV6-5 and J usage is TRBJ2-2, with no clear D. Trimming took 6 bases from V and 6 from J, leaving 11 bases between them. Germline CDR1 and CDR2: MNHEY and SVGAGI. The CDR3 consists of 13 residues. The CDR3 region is CASRAYNAGELFF. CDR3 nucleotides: TGTGCCAGCAGAGCCTACAACGCCGGGGAGCTGTTTTTT.

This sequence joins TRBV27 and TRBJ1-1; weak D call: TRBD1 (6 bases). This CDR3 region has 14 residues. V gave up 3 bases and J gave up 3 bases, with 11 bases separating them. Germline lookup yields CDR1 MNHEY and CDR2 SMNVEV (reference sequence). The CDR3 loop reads CASSFSGEYTEAFF. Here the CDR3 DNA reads TGTGCCAGCAGTTTTTCAGGGGAGTACACTGAAGCTTTCTTT.

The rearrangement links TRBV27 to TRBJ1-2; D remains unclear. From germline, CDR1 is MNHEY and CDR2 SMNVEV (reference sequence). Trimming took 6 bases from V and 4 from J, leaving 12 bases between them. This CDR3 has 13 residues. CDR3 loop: CASRALGSYGYTF. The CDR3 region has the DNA TGTGCCAGCAGGGCCCTGGGCAGCTATGGCTACACCTTC.

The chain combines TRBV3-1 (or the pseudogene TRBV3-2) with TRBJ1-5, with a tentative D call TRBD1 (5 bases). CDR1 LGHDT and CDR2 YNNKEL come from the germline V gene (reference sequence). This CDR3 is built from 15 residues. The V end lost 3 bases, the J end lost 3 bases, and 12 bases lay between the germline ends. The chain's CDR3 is CASSQDGTVNQPQHF. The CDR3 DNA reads TGTGCCAGCAGCCAGGACGGGACGGTCAATCAGCCCCAGCATTTT.

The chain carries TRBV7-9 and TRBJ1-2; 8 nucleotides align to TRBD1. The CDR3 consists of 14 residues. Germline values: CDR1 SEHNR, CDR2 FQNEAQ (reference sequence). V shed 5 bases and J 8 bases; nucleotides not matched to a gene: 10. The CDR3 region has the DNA TGTGCCAGCAGCATGCCGACAGGGGCTCGAGGCTACACCTTC. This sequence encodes CASSMPTGARGYTF. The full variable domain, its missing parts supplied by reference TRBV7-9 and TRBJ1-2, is DTGVSQNPRHKITKRGQNVTFRCDPISEHNRLYWYRQTLGQGPEFLTYFQNEAQLEKSRLLSDRFSAERPKGSFSTLEIQRTEQGDSAMYLCASSMPTGARGYTFGSGTRLTVV.

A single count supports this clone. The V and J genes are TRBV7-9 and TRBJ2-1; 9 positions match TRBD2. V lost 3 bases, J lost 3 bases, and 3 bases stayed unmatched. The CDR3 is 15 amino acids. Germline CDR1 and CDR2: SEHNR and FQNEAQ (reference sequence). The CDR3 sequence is CASSLRLADYNEQFF. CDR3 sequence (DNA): TGTGCCAGCAGCTTGCGACTAGCGGACTACAATGAGCAGTTCTTC.

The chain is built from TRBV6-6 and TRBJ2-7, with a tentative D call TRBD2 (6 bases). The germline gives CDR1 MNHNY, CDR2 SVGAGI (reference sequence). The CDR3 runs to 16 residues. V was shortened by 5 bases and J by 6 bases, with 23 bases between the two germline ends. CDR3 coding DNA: TGTGCCAGCAGTCTAGCTCCGGGACTCTTAATACCCGAGCAGTACTTC. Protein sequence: CASSLAPGLLIPEQYF.

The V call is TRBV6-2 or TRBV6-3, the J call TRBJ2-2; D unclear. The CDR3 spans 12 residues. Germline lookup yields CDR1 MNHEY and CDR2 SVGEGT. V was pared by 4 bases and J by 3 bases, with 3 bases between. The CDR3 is CASSWDTGELFF. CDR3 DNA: TGTGCCAGCAGTTGGGACACCGGGGAGCTGTTTTTT.

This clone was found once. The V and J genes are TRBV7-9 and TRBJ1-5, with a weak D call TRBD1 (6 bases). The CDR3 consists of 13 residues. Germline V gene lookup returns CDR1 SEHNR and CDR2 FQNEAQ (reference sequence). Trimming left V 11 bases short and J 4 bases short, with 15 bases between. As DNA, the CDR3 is TGTGCCTCTTCCCTACAGGGTAATCAGCCCCAGCATTTT. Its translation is CASSLQGNQPQHF.